Below, one TCR beta chain is given with its context. Its antigen is unknown. The sample originates from a study of OX40 agonist ivuxolimab in advanced cancers. Study-level information: The patients received agonistic anti-OX40 (CD134) antibody ivuxolimab. Head and neck, renal cell, melanoma or hepatocellular carcinoma were the cancers that dose-escalation patients had. Earlier treatment with anti-PD-1, anti-PD-L1 or anti-CTLA-4 was permitted, and 30% to 40% had received some. Study results and caveats: Normalized T-cell clonal expansion was also low in some nonresponders.

Method: immunoSEQ multiplex PCR; TCRdb's copy keeps in-frame clones and lacks some. Among around 84,000 clones, less than 85% were seen once, and the ten largest hold roughly 0.5%. The ends were cut back, 8 bases at V and 6 bases at J, with 17 bases in the middle. CDR1 and CDR2 from the germline V gene are SNHLY and FYNNEI. The CDR3 is made up of 14 amino acids. The J gene is TRBJ2-1, the V gene TRBV2, with D unclear. The starting material was CD4+ or CD8+ T cells sorted from blood, obtained in a trial of the OX40 agonist ivuxolimab. The TCR originated in an adult with an advanced solid tumor such as melanoma, head and neck, liver or kidney cancer. The CDR3 coding sequence is TGTGCCAGCGTGCCGCATTCGGCGTTCAATGAGCAGTTCTTC. Its protein is CASVPHSAFNEQFF.